Sequencing of this T cell receptor beta chain was carried out in a study of blood T cell repertoires in COVID-19. Study-wide context: Sites across the United States, Italy and Spain contributed samples from acute and convalescent COVID-19. Sample material is recorded as cDNA or gDNA derived from T cells, B-cell-depleted T cells, or PBMCs.

Symptom resolution, clearance, or two negative PCRs marked the recovered donors of Cohort 3. TCRdb's copy holds only in-frame clones and misses some; the assay was immunoSEQ multiplex PCR. There are 150,000 to 200,000 clones in the sample; 89% occur only once, and approximately 0.8% lies in the top ten. CDR3 length: 15 residues. Trimming removed 4 bases at V and 7 bases at J, with 14 bases between. Germline V gene data show CDR1 as SGHVS and CDR2 as FQNEAQ. The sample consisted of PBMCs or T cells enriched from blood (not recorded which). The rearrangement links TRBV7-8 to TRBJ1-6; D might be TRBD1 (6 bases). This clonotype was sampled from a woman younger than 30 who had recovered from COVID-19. In DNA form, the CDR3 reads TGTGCCAGCAGCTCCAACAGGGTTGGAAATTCACCCCTCCACTTT. Translation: CASSSNRVGNSPLHF.